One T cell receptor (beta chain) is described in this entry. A junction boundary mismatches the germline segment, possibly from a read error. In the same sample, other DNA sequences code for this CDR3. This sample is drawn from a study of beta chain features in type 1 diabetes. Study information: Patients did not differ from healthy donors in age, gender or cell yield.

The sequenced template was cDNA made from the entire isolated RNA. Sequenced by immunoSEQ multiplex PCR; TCRdb stores in-frame clones only, minus some. The sample consists of 300,000 to 350,000 clones, 8% of them appearing once. On average, the one heparinised blood draw given by each donor was roughly 100 mL. Via CD45RO/CCR7/CD25/CD127/CD95/CD27, cells of the CD4+ naive, central memory, regulatory and stem cell-like memory subsets were sorted. Germline values: CDR1 SGHNT, CDR2 YYREEE (reference sequence). The length of the CDR3 is 11 residues. Sequenced material: central memory CD4+ T cells from blood. V usage is TRBV5-4 and J usage is TRBJ2-1; unclear D gene. The sequence was collected from a woman younger than 30 in good health. CDR3 DNA sequence: TGCGCCAGCAGCCACCGTGACGAGCAGTTCTTC. This codes for CASSHRDEQFF.